What follows are 24 T cell receptor beta chains derived from one specimen sequenced in a study of beta chain features in type 1 diabetes. The sequenced template was cDNA made from the entire isolated RNA. Clones were read by immunoSEQ multiplex PCR, and TCRdb kept only the in-frame ones, dropping some. The sample has fewer than 650,000 clones; 15% to 19% are singletons. Sequencing was performed on naive CD4+ T cells from blood. The source is a man aged 18 to 30 in good health.

This CDR3 is CAGETGFSGANVLTF. In DNA form, the CDR3 reads TGTGCCGGGGAGACAGGGTTCTCTGGGGCCAACGTCCTGACTTTC. This rearrangement joins TRBV28 to TRBJ2-6; TRBD1 aligns across 7 bases. V lost 11 bases to trimming and J lost 0 bases; unmatched junction nucleotides: 7. The germline V gene has CDR1 MDHEN and CDR2 SYDVKM. This CDR3 contains 15 residues.

V is TRBV4-2 and J is TRBJ2-5, with 9 bases identical to TRBD2. The CDR3 is 18 residues long. CDR1 is LGHNA and CDR2 is YNFKEQ in the germline V gene. With V trimmed by 0 bases and J by 6 bases, 14 bases remained unmatched. CDR3 DNA: TGTGCCAGCAGCCAAGATCTAGCCGCCGGGACTAGCCCCCAGACCCAGTACTTC. Protein: CASSQDLAAGTSPQTQYF.

This clone was detected a few times. The rearrangement joins TRBV2 to TRBJ1-6; D gene unclear. Trimming pared 6 bases from V and 12 bases from J, leaving 15 bases between. The CDR3 runs to 13 residues. Per germline, CDR1 SNHLY and CDR2 FYNNEI. The CDR3 DNA reads as TGTGCCAGCAGAAGGTCTATCAGCCAACCCCTCCACTTT. This sequence encodes CASRRSISQPLHF.

This rearrangement joins TRBV4-1 to TRBJ2-7; TRBD1 might be the D (6 bases). Germline V gives CDR1 MGHRA, CDR2 YSYEKL. The CDR3 extends over 15 amino acids. V lost 1 base and J lost 1, with 11 bases in between. CDR3 residues: CASSQGHRASYEQYF. The CDR3 nucleotides are TGCGCCAGCAGCCAAGGCCACAGGGCTTCCTACGAGCAGTACTTC.

The V and J genes are TRBV28 and TRBJ2-7; D remains ambiguous. Trimming pared 6 bases from V and 1 base from J, leaving 7 bases between. The CDR3 extends over 12 amino acids. Germline V gives CDR1 MDHEN, CDR2 SYDVKM. Written as DNA, the CDR3 is TGTGCCAGCAGGCCAAGATCCTACGAGCAGTACTTC. This gives the protein CASRPRSYEQYF. The whole variable domain, remainder taken from reference TRBV28 and TRBJ2-7, is DVKVTQSSRYLVKRTGEKVFLECVQDMDHENMFWYRQDPGLGLRLIYFSYDVKMKEKGDIPEGYSVSREKKERFSLILESASTNQTSMYLCASRPRSYEQYFGPGTRLTVT.

This clone occurred a few times. The gene calls are TRBV9 and TRBJ2-6; no clear D. V dropped 0 bases and J dropped 0 bases, with 10 bases sitting between them. The CDR3 consists of 17 residues. Germline V gene data show CDR1 as SGDLS and CDR2 as YYNGEE. The chain's CDR3 is CASSVAVIGSGANVLTF. The CDR3 coding sequence is TGTGCCAGCAGCGTAGCGGTAATAGGCTCTGGGGCCAACGTCCTGACTTTC.

The chain links TRBV5-1 to TRBJ1-3; D is undetermined. Per germline, CDR1 SGHRS and CDR2 YFSETQ. The V gene lost 0 bases and the J gene lost 0 bases, with 7 bases spanning the gap. The CDR3 sequence is 15 residues long. As DNA, the CDR3 is TGCGCCAGCAGCTTGGATTACAACTCTGGAAACACCATATATTTT. The encoded protein is CASSLDYNSGNTIYF.

This CDR3 is CASSLRQAVGRDTQYF. The CDR3 region has the DNA TGCGCCAGCAGCTTGAGGCAAGCGGTAGGACGAGATACGCAGTATTTT. The chain is built from TRBV5-1 and TRBJ2-3; a possible D gene is TRBD2 (5 bases). Per germline, CDR1 SGHRS and CDR2 YFSETQ. Trimming took off 1 base at V and 5 bases at J, with 17 bases between the two ends. The CDR3 has 16 amino acids.

The V gene is TRBV5-6, the J gene TRBJ1-2, with D perhaps TRBD1 (5 bases). The germline V gene has CDR1 SGHDT and CDR2 YYEEEE. V lost 4 bases and J lost 4, with 14 bases in between. There are 14 residues in the CDR3. This CDR3 reads CASSPGPVAYGYTF. The CDR3 DNA reads TGTGCCAGCAGCCCGGGACCGGTAGCCTATGGCTACACCTTC.

This clone was seen a few times. The CDR3 loop reads CASSETQRLRADTQYF. The CDR3, as DNA: TGTGCCAGCAGTGAAACCCAGCGGTTACGGGCAGATACGCAGTATTTT. The rearrangement uses TRBV6-1 and TRBJ2-3; tentative D call: TRBD2 (5 bases). The V and J ends lost 2 bases and 4 bases respectively, with 16 bases between them. The germline gives CDR1 MNHNS, CDR2 SASEGT. The length of the CDR3 is 16 residues.

The chain uses TRBV18 and TRBJ1-1, with a possible D match to TRBD1 (6 bases). In germline, CDR1 is KGHSH, CDR2 LQKENI. Trimming pared 1 base from V and 8 bases from J, leaving 8 bases between. The CDR3 spans 12 residues. The CDR3 loop is CASSPRGQEAFF. DNA for the CDR3: TGTGCCAGCTCACCACGGGGGCAGGAAGCTTTCTTT.

The rearrangement uses TRBV5-4 and TRBJ2-5, with a tentative D call TRBD1 (6 bases). The CDR3 consists of 14 residues. Germline V CDR1 and CDR2: SGHNT, YYREEE (reference sequence). V shed 7 bases and J shed 2 bases, with 15 bases lying between them. CDR3 DNA: TGTGCCAGCGGTACAGGGTGGGTTCAAGAGACCCAGTACTTC. It yields the protein CASGTGWVQETQYF.

A few counts support this clone. The chain combines TRBV5-1 with TRBJ2-1, with a tentative D call TRBD2 (6 bases). CDR1 and CDR2 from the germline V gene are SGHRS and YFSETQ. The CDR3 extends over 13 amino acids. Trimming stripped 5 bases from V and 4 bases from J, with 10 bases between. CDR3 bases: TGCGCCAGCAGTAGCGGAGTTTACAATGAGCAGTTCTTC. This codes for CASSSGVYNEQFF. The complete variable domain, with remaining parts taken from reference TRBV5-1 and TRBJ2-1, reads KAGVTQTPRYLIKTRGQQVTLSCSPISGHRSVSWYQQTPGQGLQFLFEYFSETQRNKGNFPGRFSGRQFSNSRSEMNVSTLELGDSALYLCASSSGVYNEQFFGPGTRLTVL.

The V and J genes are TRBV7-9 and TRBJ1-5, with D perhaps TRBD1 (6 bases). The CDR3 runs 15 residues. CDR1 and CDR2 (germline): SEHNR, FQNEAQ (reference sequence). Trimming left V 5 bases short and J 2 bases short, with 13 bases between. The CDR3 nucleotides are TGTGCCAGCAGCCTCACAGGGTCGGGCAATCAGCCCCAGCATTTT. It is translated as CASSLTGSGNQPQHF.

This clone was observed a handful of times. The V gene is TRBV28, the J gene TRBJ2-1; tentatively, D is TRBD1 or TRBD2 (5 bases each). V was cut by 5 bases and J by 6 bases, with 14 bases left in between. CDR1 is MDHEN, CDR2 SYDVKM, per germline. The length of the CDR3 is 14 residues. The CDR3 DNA sequence: TGTGCCAGCAGTCGGGACCCTAAGGGCAATGAGCAGTTCTTC. This codes for CASSRDPKGNEQFF.

This chain joins TRBV28 and TRBJ2-7, with D maybe TRBD1 (6 bases). The CDR3 has 11 residues. Germline-derived CDR1 and CDR2 are MDHEN and SYDVKM. The V end lost 4 bases, the J end lost 12 bases, and 13 bases lay between the germline ends. The CDR3 sequence: CASSSTGRPYF. The CDR3 DNA follows: TGTGCCAGCAGTTCAACAGGGCGTCCGTACTTC.

This clone occurred a few times. The CDR3, as DNA: TGTGCCAGCTCACCTCGGACTAGCGGGAGTAAAGATGAGCAGTTCTTC. It specifies CASSPRTSGSKDEQFF. This chain uses TRBV18 with TRBJ2-1; 13 nucleotides align to TRBD2. With 3 bases clipped from V and 8 bases from J, the junction kept 7 bases outside the gene matches. Germline CDR1 reads KGHSH; CDR2 reads LQKENI. The length of the CDR3 is 16 residues.

This clone has just a few counts. The V and J genes are TRBV7-2 and TRBJ1-1; 7 bases align to TRBD1. The CDR3 is 13 residues long. V lost 2 bases and J lost 10; bases outside the gene matches: 7. CDR1 is SGHTA and CDR2 is FQGNSA in the germline V gene. CDR3 in amino acids: CASSLIRGRRAFF. Here the CDR3 DNA reads TGTGCCAGCAGCTTAATAAGGGGGCGGCGAGCTTTCTTT.

The V and J genes are TRBV19 and TRBJ2-7; 7 positions match TRBD1. This CDR3 spans 14 amino acids. The germline V gene encodes CDR1 LNHDA and CDR2 SQIVND (reference sequence). V gave up 0 bases and J gave up 2 bases; unmatched junction bases: 1. CDR3 coding DNA: TGTGCCAGTAGTATAGAAGACAGGGCCTACGAGCAGTACTTC. This translates into CASSIEDRAYEQYF.

This clone came up many times. This chain uses TRBV7-9 with TRBJ2-4; tentative D call: TRBD2 (6 bases). The length of the CDR3 is 15 residues. Trimming took 5 bases from V and 8 from J, leaving 19 bases between them. The germline V gene has CDR1 SEHNR and CDR2 FQNEAQ (reference sequence). The chain's CDR3 is CASSILGGPGDIQYF. The CDR3 bases are TGTGCCAGCAGCATCCTCGGAGGGCCTGGCGACATTCAGTACTTC.

In its sample, this clone was seen a few times. The DNA of the CDR3 is TGTGCCAGTAACATAAGGGCGGGACGTAGCACAGATACGCAGTATTTT. Translation: CASNIRAGRSTDTQYF. This chain joins TRBV19 and TRBJ2-3; D possibly corresponds to TRBD2 (6 bases). There are 16 residues in the CDR3. With 7 bases removed from V and 0 bases from J, the gap between germline ends came to 17 bases. Germline CDR1 is LNHDA and CDR2 is SQIVND (reference sequence).

The table lists this clone with a few counts. Other DNA variants within this sample encode the same CDR3. V gene TRBV5-6 combines with J gene TRBJ2-1; D unresolved. The CDR3 extends over 12 amino acids. Germline assignment: CDR1 SGHDT and CDR2 YYEEEE. V dropped 0 bases and J dropped 7 bases, with 5 bases sitting between them. CDR3 DNA: TGTGCCAGCAGCTTGGCCAGTAATGAGCAGTTCTTC. The encoded protein is CASSLASNEQFF. The whole variable domain, filled in from reference TRBV5-6 and TRBJ2-1, reads DAGVTQSPTHLIKTRGQQVTLRCSPKSGHDTVSWYQQALGQGPQFIFQYYEEEERQRGNFPDRFSGHQFPNYSSELNVNALLLGDSALYLCASSLASNEQFFGPGTRLTVL.

This clone was recorded a few times. The CDR3 spells CASSPRGWGSQHF. Here the CDR3 DNA reads TGTGCCAGCAGCCCCAGGGGATGGGGGTCCCAGCATTTT. The chain links TRBV7-9 to TRBJ1-5, with TRBD1 as a possible D gene (6 bases). V was shortened by 5 bases and J by 11 bases, with 16 bases between the two germline ends. This CDR3 region has 13 residues. The germline V gene has CDR1 SEHNR and CDR2 FQNEAQ (reference sequence). Full variable domain (rest looked up from reference TRBV7-9 and TRBJ1-5): DTGVSQNPRHKITKRGQNVTFRCDPISEHNRLYWYRQTLGQGPEFLTYFQNEAQLEKSRLLSDRFSAERPKGSFSTLEIQRTEQGDSAMYLCASSPRGWGSQHFGDGTRLSIL.

This chain links TRBV12-5 with TRBJ1-1; D call uncertain. CDR3 size: 15 residues. Trimming took off 0 bases at V and 0 bases at J, with 8 bases between the two ends. Germline-derived CDR1 and CDR2 are LGHNT and FRNRAP. Here the CDR3 reads CASGLVVGLNTEAFF. As DNA, the CDR3 is TGTGCTAGTGGTTTGGTGGTAGGACTGAACACTGAAGCTTTCTTT.